This T cell receptor (beta chain) came from a study of shared clonotypes between healthy human individuals. Produced via immunoSEQ multiplex PCR; TCRdb's table is partial and in-frame only. The sample lists hundreds of thousands of clones; 92% were seen once. CDR3 length: 18 amino acids. V was clipped by 3 bases and J by 0 bases; unmatched bases: 7. Germline-derived CDR1 and CDR2 are SGDLS and YYNGEE. In the naive CD8 group, cells lacked CD45RO and were positively selected for CCR7, so terminally differentiated effector memory CD45RA+ cells were left out. Adults of Caucasian background living in Nashville, Tennessee made up all donors.

Specimen: naive CD8+ T cells sorted from blood. The sequence was obtained from a man aged 25 to 40 in good health. The chain links TRBV9 to TRBJ2-2, with 11 bases fitting TRBD2. The CDR3 spells CASSEPTSGTTNTGELFF. For the CDR3, the DNA is TGTGCCAGCAGCGAACCGACTAGCGGGACTACGAACACCGGGGAGCTGTTTTTT.